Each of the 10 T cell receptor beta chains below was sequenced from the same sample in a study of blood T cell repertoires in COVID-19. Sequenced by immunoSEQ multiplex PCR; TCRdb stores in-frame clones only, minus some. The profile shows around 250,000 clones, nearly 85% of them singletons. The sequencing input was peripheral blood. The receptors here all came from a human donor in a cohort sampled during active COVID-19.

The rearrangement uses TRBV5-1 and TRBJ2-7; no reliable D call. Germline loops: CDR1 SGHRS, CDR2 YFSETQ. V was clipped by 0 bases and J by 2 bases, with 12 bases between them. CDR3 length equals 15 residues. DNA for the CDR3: TGCGCCAGCAGCTTGGCCTATGAATCTACCTACGAGCAGTACTTC. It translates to CASSLAYESTYEQYF.

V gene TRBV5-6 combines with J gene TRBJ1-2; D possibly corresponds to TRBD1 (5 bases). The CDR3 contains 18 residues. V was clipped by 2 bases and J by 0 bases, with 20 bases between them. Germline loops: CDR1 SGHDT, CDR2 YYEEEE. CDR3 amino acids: CASSFLGRQGRSNYGYTF. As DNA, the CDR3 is TGTGCCAGCAGCTTCCTTGGTCGGCAGGGCCGATCTAACTATGGCTACACCTTC.

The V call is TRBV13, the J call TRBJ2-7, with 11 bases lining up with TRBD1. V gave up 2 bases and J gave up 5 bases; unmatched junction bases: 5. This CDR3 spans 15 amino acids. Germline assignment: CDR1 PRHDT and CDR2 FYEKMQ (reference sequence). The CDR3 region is CASSLHRTGGNEQYF. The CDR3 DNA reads TGTGCCAGCAGCTTACATCGGACAGGGGGCAACGAGCAGTACTTC.

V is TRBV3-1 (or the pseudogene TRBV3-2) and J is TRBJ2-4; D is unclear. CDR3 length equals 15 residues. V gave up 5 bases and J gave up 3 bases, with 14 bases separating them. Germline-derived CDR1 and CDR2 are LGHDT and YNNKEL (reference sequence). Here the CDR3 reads CASSTSGSGKNIQYF. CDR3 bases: TGTGCCAGCAGCACTTCCGGGTCGGGCAAAAACATTCAGTACTTC.

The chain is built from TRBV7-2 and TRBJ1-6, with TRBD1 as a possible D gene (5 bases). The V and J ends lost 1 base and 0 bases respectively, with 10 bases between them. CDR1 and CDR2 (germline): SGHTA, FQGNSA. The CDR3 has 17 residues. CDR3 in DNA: TGTGCCAGCAGCTTAGATAGGGGTAGCTCCTATAATTCACCCCTCCACTTT. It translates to CASSLDRGSSYNSPLHF.

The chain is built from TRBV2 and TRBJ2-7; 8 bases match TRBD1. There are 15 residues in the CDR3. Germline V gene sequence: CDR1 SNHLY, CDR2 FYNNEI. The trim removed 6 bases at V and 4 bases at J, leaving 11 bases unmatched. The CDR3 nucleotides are TGTGCCAGCAGGGTACCGGGACAGGCACAGTACGAGCAGTACTTC. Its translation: CASRVPGQAQYEQYF.

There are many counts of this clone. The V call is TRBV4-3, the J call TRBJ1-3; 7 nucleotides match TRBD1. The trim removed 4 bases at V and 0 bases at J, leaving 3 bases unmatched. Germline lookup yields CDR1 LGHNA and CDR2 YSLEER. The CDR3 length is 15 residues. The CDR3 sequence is CASSPQGHSGNTIYF. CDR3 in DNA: TGCGCCAGCAGCCCACAGGGGCACTCTGGAAACACCATATATTTT.

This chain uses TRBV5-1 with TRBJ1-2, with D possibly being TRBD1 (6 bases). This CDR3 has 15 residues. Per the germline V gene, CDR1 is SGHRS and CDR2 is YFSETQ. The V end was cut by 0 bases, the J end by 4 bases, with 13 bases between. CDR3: CASSLEGGLSYGYTF. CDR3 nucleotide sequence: TGCGCCAGCAGCTTGGAGGGGGGGCTCAGCTATGGCTACACCTTC.

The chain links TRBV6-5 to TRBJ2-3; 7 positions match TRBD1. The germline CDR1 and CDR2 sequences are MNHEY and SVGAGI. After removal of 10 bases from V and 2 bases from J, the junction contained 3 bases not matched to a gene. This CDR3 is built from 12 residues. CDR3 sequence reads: CAIGTVTDTQYF. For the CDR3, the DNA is TGTGCCATCGGGACAGTCACAGATACGCAGTATTTT.

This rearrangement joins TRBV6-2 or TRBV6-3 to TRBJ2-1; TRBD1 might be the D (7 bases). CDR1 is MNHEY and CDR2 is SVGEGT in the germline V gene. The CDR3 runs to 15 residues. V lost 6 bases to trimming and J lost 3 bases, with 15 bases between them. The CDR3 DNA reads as TGTGCCAGCAGCCGACAGGGAGGAGACTACAATGAGCAGTTCTTC. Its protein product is CASSRQGGDYNEQFF.